A single sample gave rise to the 30 T cell receptor beta chains below, sequenced in a study of a mutant IDH1 vaccine in newly diagnosed glioma listed by TCRdb under 2021. Their recognized antigens are unknown. The time point label on this specimen signifies: week 11, during vaccination. Each vaccine dose was 300 ug of a 20-mer mutant IDH1 peptide in Montanide, given subcutaneously with topical imiquimod. Library creation used the immunoSEQ multiplex PCR assay. Held by TCRdb, this immuneACCESS table contains in-frame sequences only and omits some clones. Under half of the omission traces to an unresolved V gene where checked; the cause of the rest is unknown. Recorded for this sample are some 130,000 clones; about four fifths of them occurred a single time. The ten largest make up 5.5% of the sample. The sample here was PBMCs, taken from a glioma patient whose treatment included an IDH1 peptide vaccine. These receptors originate from a man aged 35-49 years with glioma.

This chain joins TRBV6-5 and TRBJ1-1; D is possibly TRBD1 (6 bases). Germline values: CDR1 MNHEY, CDR2 SVGAGI. Trimming removed 4 bases at V and 3 bases at J, with 12 bases between. The CDR3 has 14 residues. DNA of the CDR3: TGTGCCAGCAGTTCGGCACAGGGTCACACTGAAGCTTTCTTT. This codes for CASSSAQGHTEAFF.

J is TRBJ1-2 and V is TRBV4-3; tentatively, D is TRBD1 (6 bases). The V and J ends lost 4 bases and 6 bases respectively, with 21 bases between them. Germline CDR1 and CDR2: LGHNA and YSLEER. The CDR3 is 16 amino acids. CDR3 amino acids: CASSLSAGTIGDGYTF. CDR3 DNA sequence: TGCGCCAGCAGCCTTTCCGCCGGGACAATAGGCGATGGCTACACCTTC.

The chain is built from TRBV28 and TRBJ1-5; D not resolved. CDR1 is MDHEN, CDR2 SYDVKM, per germline. V dropped 6 bases and J dropped 10 bases, with 16 bases sitting between them. The CDR3 has 13 residues. In nucleotides, the CDR3 is TGTGCCAGCAGGGCCTTAAACAGAGATCCCCAGCATTTT. The encoded protein is CASRALNRDPQHF. The full variable domain, its missing parts supplied by reference TRBV28 and TRBJ1-5, is DVKVTQSSRYLVKRTGEKVFLECVQDMDHENMFWYRQDPGLGLRLIYFSYDVKMKEKGDIPEGYSVSREKKERFSLILESASTNQTSMYLCASRALNRDPQHFGDGTRLSIL.

The chain is built from TRBV5-6 and TRBJ1-2; D is possibly TRBD1 (6 bases). Germline values: CDR1 SGHDT, CDR2 YYEEEE. Trimming took off 0 bases at V and 6 bases at J, with 15 bases between the two ends. This CDR3 spans 15 amino acids. The CDR3 sequence is CASSLVDRRYDGYTF. The CDR3 DNA is TGTGCCAGCAGCTTGGTCGACAGGCGGTATGATGGCTACACCTTC.

This clone turned up a few times. The V and J genes are TRBV5-1 and TRBJ1-2; 7 positions agree with TRBD1. Germline lookup yields CDR1 SGHRS and CDR2 YFSETQ. With 0 bases clipped from V and 13 bases from J, the junction kept 12 bases outside the gene matches. The CDR3 consists of 14 residues. In DNA form, the CDR3 reads TGCGCCAGCAGCTTGGCCGGGGACAGATGGCTTTCCACCTTC. Residues: CASSLAGDRWLSTF. Full variable domain (missing parts from reference TRBV5-1 and TRBJ1-2): KAGVTQTPRYLIKTRGQQVTLSCSPISGHRSVSWYQQTPGQGLQFLFEYFSETQRNKGNFPGRFSGRQFSNSRSEMNVSTLELGDSALYLCASSLAGDRWLSTFGSGTRLTVV.

This chain joins TRBV7-8 and TRBJ2-1; 7 nucleotides match TRBD2. The CDR3 has 15 amino acids. J lost 1 base, V lost 5 bases, and 5 bases had no gene match. Germline V gene data show CDR1 as SGHVS and CDR2 as FQNEAQ. CDR3 in amino acids: CASSPSGVSYNEQFF. CDR3 in DNA: TGTGCCAGCAGCCCGAGCGGGGTATCCTACAATGAGCAGTTCTTC.

In its sample, this clone was seen a few times. The CDR3 DNA follows: TGTGCCAGCAGTGCGGGGGGCGCGAGCAATCAGCCCCAGCATTTT. Its translation is CASSAGGASNQPQHF. The chain couples TRBV2 to TRBJ1-5, with a possible D match to TRBD1 (6 bases). This CDR3 has 15 residues. The V gene lost 4 bases and the J gene lost 1 base, with 11 bases spanning the gap. CDR1 is SNHLY and CDR2 is FYNNEI in the germline V gene.

This chain joins TRBV14 and TRBJ2-7, with D perhaps assigned TRBD1 or TRBD2 (5 bases each). Trimming left V 3 bases short and J 3 bases short, with 12 bases between. The germline CDR1 and CDR2 sequences are SGHDN and FVKESK. This CDR3 is built from 14 residues. The CDR3 spells CASSQTRDGYEQYF. In DNA form, the CDR3 reads TGTGCCAGCAGCCAGACCCGGGACGGCTACGAGCAGTACTTC.

This clone was seen just once. The chain uses TRBV7-6 and TRBJ2-5, with a tentative D call TRBD2 (5 bases). The CDR3 is 14 residues long. CDR1 SGHVS and CDR2 FNYEAQ come from the germline V gene. V dropped 3 bases and J dropped 2 bases, with 10 bases sitting between them. CDR3 nucleotide sequence: TGTGCCAGCAGCTTGTCCGGGGATCAAGAGACCCAGTACTTC. Protein sequence: CASSLSGDQETQYF.

The rearrangement uses TRBV4-2 and TRBJ2-2; D gene uncertain. Trimming shortened V by 6 bases and J by 0 bases, and 11 bases separated the two germline ends. The CDR3 loop spans 15 amino acids. Germline loops: CDR1 LGHNA, CDR2 YNFKEQ. CDR3: CASRVRAANTGELFF. The DNA for the CDR3 is TGTGCCAGCAGGGTTCGTGCGGCGAACACCGGGGAGCTGTTTTTT.

V is TRBV4-2 and J is TRBJ2-3; 15 positions agree with TRBD2. This CDR3 has 18 residues. Germline V gene sequence: CDR1 LGHNA, CDR2 YNFKEQ. The V and J ends lost 0 bases and 5 bases, in that order; junction bases with no gene match: 6. CDR3 sequence reads: CASSQDLRTSGRGDTQYF. The CDR3 DNA follows: TGTGCCAGCAGCCAAGATCTTCGGACTAGCGGGAGGGGAGATACGCAGTATTTT.

This clone was seen more than once but under ten times. This sequence joins TRBV13 and TRBJ2-2; TRBD1 matches at 9 bases. CDR1 and CDR2 (germline): PRHDT, FYEKMQ (reference sequence). The CDR3 spans 16 residues. The junction had 8 bases not matched to a gene; V was cut back by 2 bases and J by 7 bases. The CDR3: CASSLNGQGRDGELFF. The CDR3 bases are TGTGCCAGCAGCTTAAACGGACAGGGGAGGGACGGGGAGCTGTTTTTT. Supplemented by reference TRBV13 and TRBJ2-2, the full variable domain reads AAGVIQSPRHLIKEKRETATLKCYPIPRHDTVYWYQQGPGQDPQFLISFYEKMQSDKGSIPDRFSAQQFSDYHSELNMSSLELGDSALYFCASSLNGQGRDGELFFGEGSRLTVL.

J is TRBJ2-7 and V is TRBV5-1, with 15 bases matching TRBD2. Losses at the gene ends were 4 bases for V and 1 base for J; bases not matched to a gene: 3. The germline gives CDR1 SGHRS, CDR2 YFSETQ. The CDR3 contains 16 residues. CDR3 residues: CASSRGTSGGSYEQYF. The CDR3 DNA reads TGCGCCAGCAGCCGAGGGACTAGCGGGGGGTCCTACGAGCAGTACTTC.

The chain uses TRBV6-5 and TRBJ2-7; TRBD1 matches at 9 bases. Germline V lookup: CDR1 MNHEY, CDR2 SVGAGI. There are 15 residues in the CDR3. The ends lost 5 bases at V and 5 bases at J; junction bases unmatched: 10. The CDR3 DNA reads as TGTGCCAGCAGTCCACCGGGACAGGGTTCCGACGAGCAGTACTTC. Translated, it gives CASSPPGQGSDEQYF.

J is TRBJ2-3 and V is TRBV7-6; D unresolved. Germline CDR1 reads SGHVS; CDR2 reads FNYEAQ. The V gene lost 3 bases and the J gene lost 6 bases, with 10 bases spanning the gap. This CDR3 has 13 amino acids. CDR3 bases: TGTGCCAGCAGCTTCACCTCCCGCGATACGCAGTATTTT. The encoded protein is CASSFTSRDTQYF.

This rearrangement joins TRBV12-2 to TRBJ2-5; TRBD2, the D gene given by the table, was not confirmed from the DNA. TRBV12-2 is labeled a pseudogene. CDR3 length: 10 amino acids. CDR3 sequence: CATVKETQYF. CDR3 sequence (DNA): TGTGCAACGGTTAAAGAGACCCAGTACTTC.

Points on this clone: The sample holds other DNA sequences that translate to the same CDR3. The chain is built from TRBV14 and TRBJ2-7; D call uncertain. V was pared by 0 bases and J by 4 bases, with 7 bases between. Germline loops: CDR1 SGHDN, CDR2 FVKESK. The length of the CDR3 is 13 residues. Here the CDR3 reads CASSQDSVYEQYF. DNA for the CDR3: TGTGCCAGCAGCCAAGATTCAGTATACGAGCAGTACTTC.

V is TRBV7-2 and J is TRBJ1-2, with a tentative D call TRBD1 (5 bases). V gave up 4 bases and J gave up 2 bases, with 8 bases separating them. Germline CDR1 and CDR2: SGHTA and FQGNSA. The CDR3 has 13 residues. This chain's CDR3 is CASSYTGNYGYTF. The CDR3, as DNA: TGTGCCAGCAGCTACACAGGCAACTATGGCTACACCTTC.

The gene calls are TRBV2 and TRBJ2-3; D is possibly TRBD2 (5 bases). Germline V gene lookup returns CDR1 SNHLY and CDR2 FYNNEI. The germline V and J ends were trimmed by 4 bases and 2 bases, with 10 bases remaining between them. This CDR3 comprises 14 residues. For the CDR3, the DNA is TGTGCCAGCAGTGTCCTAGCTTACACAGATACGCAGTATTTT. It specifies CASSVLAYTDTQYF.

This clone has only a few counts. The CDR3 sequence: CASSPGTGGPGELFF. The CDR3 DNA reads as TGCGCCAGCAGTCCCGGGACAGGGGGGCCCGGGGAGCTGTTTTTT. The chain employs TRBV10-1 and TRBJ2-2, with 11 bases aligning to TRBD1. The CDR3 runs to 15 residues. CDR1 and CDR2 (germline): WNHNN, SYGVQD (reference sequence). V shed 5 bases, J shed 6 bases, and the junction held 5 bases outside the gene matches.

This sequence joins TRBV7-9 and TRBJ2-7; D possibly corresponds to TRBD1 (6 bases). V was cut by 4 bases and J by 4 bases, with 17 bases left in between. This CDR3 region has 15 residues. Germline values: CDR1 SEHNR, CDR2 FQNEAQ (reference sequence). CDR3 in amino acids: CASSSRGQGVYEQYF. The CDR3, as DNA: TGTGCCAGCAGCTCCAGGGGCCAAGGGGTTTACGAGCAGTACTTC.

The gene calls are TRBV5-1 and TRBJ2-7; the match to TRBD1 covers 10 bases. V was pared by 3 bases and J by 2 bases, with 5 bases of the junction left unmatched. The germline V gene has CDR1 SGHRS and CDR2 YFSETQ. The CDR3 sequence is 15 residues long. CDR3 in DNA: TGCGCCAGCAGCTCGGACAGGGGGAGGACCTACGAGCAGTACTTC. It translates to CASSSDRGRTYEQYF.

CDR3 DNA: TGCGCCAGCAGCTCCCATTTGAGCGGAGCCTCGGGAAATGAGCAGTTCTTC. The encoded protein is CASSSHLSGASGNEQFF. This rearrangement joins TRBV5-1 to TRBJ2-1, with D possibly matching TRBD2 (5 bases). Trimming left V 3 bases short and J 7 bases short, with 23 bases between. Germline lookup yields CDR1 SGHRS and CDR2 YFSETQ. The CDR3 is made up of 17 amino acids.

The V and J genes are TRBV4-3 and TRBJ1-2; no definite D call. Germline V gene sequence: CDR1 LGHNA, CDR2 YSLEER. The CDR3 totals 15 residues. V shed 4 bases and J shed 2 bases, with 14 bases lying between them. CDR3 sequence reads: CASSPSRPVNYGYTF. Here the CDR3 DNA reads TGCGCCAGCAGCCCTAGTAGGCCGGTGAACTATGGCTACACCTTC.

The V gene is TRBV19, the J gene TRBJ1-1; D not certain. Germline V CDR1 and CDR2: LNHDA, SQIVND (reference sequence). Trimming pared 2 bases from V and 2 bases from J, leaving 9 bases between. The CDR3 contains 14 residues. As DNA, the CDR3 is TGTGCCAGTAGTATACAAGGAGATAACACTGAAGCTTTCTTT. This translates into CASSIQGDNTEAFF.

The chain recombines TRBV4-3 with TRBJ2-3; 8 bases are shared with TRBD2. This CDR3 has 16 amino acids. The J segment lost 4 bases and the V segment lost 0 bases, leaving 6 bases of the junction unmatched. Germline values: CDR1 LGHNA, CDR2 YSLEER. CDR3 protein: CASSQDEREFSDTQYF. DNA of the CDR3: TGCGCCAGCAGCCAAGACGAGCGGGAGTTCTCAGATACGCAGTATTTT.

The rearrangement links TRBV5-1 to TRBJ2-2; the match to TRBD1 covers 9 bases. CDR1 and CDR2 (germline): SGHRS, YFSETQ. V lost 4 bases and J lost 4; bases outside the gene matches: 5. The CDR3 contains 15 residues. CDR3 sequence reads: CASSPGTGSTGELFF. The CDR3 nucleotides are TGCGCCAGCAGCCCAGGGACAGGGTCCACCGGGGAGCTGTTTTTT.

The rearrangement joins TRBV29-1 to TRBJ2-5; D ambiguous. Germline CDR1 SQVTM, CDR2 ANQGSEA. Between the trimmed V and J ends, which lost 2 bases and 6 bases, there was a span of 16 bases. This CDR3 is 14 amino acids long. The CDR3 region has the DNA TGCAGCGTTGAACTTCGCAGGCCCTGGAAGACCCAGTACTTC. This gives the protein CSVELRRPWKTQYF.

This chain links TRBV5-1 with TRBJ2-7, with D perhaps matching TRBD1 (6 bases). CDR1 SGHRS and CDR2 YFSETQ come from the germline V gene. V lost 0 bases, J lost 0 bases, and 10 bases lay in between. This CDR3 comprises 15 residues. CDR3 sequence (DNA): TGCGCCAGCAGCTTGGTGGCGGACAGCTCCTACGAGCAGTACTTC. This translates into CASSLVADSSYEQYF.

V usage is TRBV7-2 and J usage is TRBJ2-7, with 10 positions matching TRBD2. V was pared by 1 base and J by 3 bases, with 3 bases of the junction left unmatched. The CDR3 is made up of 15 amino acids. Germline V gene data show CDR1 as SGHTA and CDR2 as FQGNSA. CDR3 protein: CASSLEVAGGYEQYF. DNA for the CDR3: TGTGCCAGCAGCTTAGAAGTAGCGGGGGGCTACGAGCAGTACTTC.